The rows below give T cell receptor beta chains drawn from one sample of a study of blood T cell repertoires in COVID-19. The data were produced by immunoSEQ multiplex PCR, yet TCRdb's version contains in-frame clones alone and is incomplete. The data hold around 160,000 clones, with around 82% observed a single time. The sequencing input was peripheral blood. The receptors originated from a man between 60 and 70 years old with active or convalescent COVID-19. The CDR3 runs from the conserved cysteine through the conserved F or W. A D gene is named only where the DNA matches it firmly. Rows give clone size only sometimes, using once, few, many, or a class for an expanded clone.

-,-,TRBJ1-6,TRBV28,TGTGCCAGCAGTGGGGCGGGACTGAAAGGCAATTCACCCCTCCACTTT,CASSGAGLKGNSPLHF
-,-,TRBJ1-5,TRBV6-2/TRBV6-3,TGTGCCAGCAGTTACGCCCCGGGGCAGGGAGGTGGGAATCAGCCCCAGCATTTT,CASSYAPGQGGGNQPQHF
-,-,TRBJ2-2,TRBV24-1,TGTGCCACCAGTGAACAGGCGTTGGGCACCGGGGAGCTGTTTTTT,CATSEQALGTGELFF
TRBD2,-,TRBJ2-7,TRBV7-9,TGTGCCAGCAGCTTGGACACTAGCGGGAGGGCCTGGTACGAGCAGTACTTC,CASSLDTSGRAWYEQYF
-,once,TRBJ1-5,TRBV28,TGTGCCAGCAGTTTACTCAGCAGGCATCAGCCCCAGCATTTT,CASSLLSRHQPQHF
TRBD1,-,TRBJ2-1,TRBV11-2,TGTGCCAGCAGCTTAGGAGGGGGCTACTACAATGAGCAGTTCTTC,CASSLGGGYYNEQFF
-,-,TRBJ2-3,TRBV2,TGTGCCAGCAGTCGGGAAGATACGCAGTATTTT,CASSREDTQYF
TRBD1,once,TRBJ2-4,TRBV28,TGTGCCAGCAGCACAGGGGGTGCCAAAAACATTCAGTACTTC,CASSTGGAKNIQYF
-,-,TRBJ2-7,TRBV5-4,TGTGCCAGCAGCCCACGCGGGCTGACCTACGAGCAGTACTTC,CASSPRGLTYEQYF
TRBD1,-,TRBJ2-1,TRBV6-2/TRBV6-3,TGTGCCAGCAGTTACTCCCCAGCGGGGACAGGGAGCGAAGGGCAGTTCTTC,CASSYSPAGTGSEGQFF
-,-,TRBJ2-1,TRBV5-1,TGCGCCAGCAGCTTGGCGGGGGTCAATGAGCAGTTCTTC,CASSLAGVNEQFF
TRBD2,-,TRBJ2-5,TRBV18,TGTGCCAGCTCAGAGTCGGTAGCGGGAGAGGGGTTCCAAGAGACCCAGTACTTC,CASSESVAGEGFQETQYF
-,few,TRBJ1-2,TRBV5-1,TGCGCCAGCAGCTTGGGGCCAAACTATGGCTACACCTTC,CASSLGPNYGYTF
TRBD2,-,TRBJ2-7,TRBV5-1,TGCGCCAGCAGCTTTCTTGCGGGAGAGGATAGGGAGCAGTACTTC,CASSFLAGEDREQYF
-,-,TRBJ1-1,TRBV7-2,TGTGCCAGCAAAGCGGGGGTGAACACTGAAGCTTTCTTT,CASKAGVNTEAFF
-,-,TRBJ2-7,TRBV2,TGTGCCAGCCGTCGGGGGAACGAGCAGTACTTC,CASRRGNEQYF
TRBD2,-,TRBJ2-7,TRBV3-1/TRBV3-2,TGTGCCAGCAGCCAAGACTCTAGCGGAGCCTACGAGCAGTACTTC,CASSQDSSGAYEQYF